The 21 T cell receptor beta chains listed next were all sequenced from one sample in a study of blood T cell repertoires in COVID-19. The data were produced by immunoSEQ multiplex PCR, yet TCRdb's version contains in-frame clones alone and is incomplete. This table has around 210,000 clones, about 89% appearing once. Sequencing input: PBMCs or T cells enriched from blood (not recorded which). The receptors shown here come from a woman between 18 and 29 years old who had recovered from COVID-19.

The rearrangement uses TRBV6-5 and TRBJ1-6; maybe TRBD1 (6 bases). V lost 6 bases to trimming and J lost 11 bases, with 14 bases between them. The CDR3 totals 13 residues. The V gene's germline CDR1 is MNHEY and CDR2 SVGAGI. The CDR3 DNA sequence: TGTGCCAGCAGCCCCCAAACAGGGACACCCCTCCACTTT. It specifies CASSPQTGTPLHF.

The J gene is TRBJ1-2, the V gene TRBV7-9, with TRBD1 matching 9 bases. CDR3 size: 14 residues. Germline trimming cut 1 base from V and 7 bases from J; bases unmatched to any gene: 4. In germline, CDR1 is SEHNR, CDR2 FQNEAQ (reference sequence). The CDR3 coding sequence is TGTGCCAGCAGCTTAGGGGACAGGGATACTGGCTACACCTTC. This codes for CASSLGDRDTGYTF.

CDR3 nucleotides: TGTGCCAGCAGTGAAATGGGACTCTCGCCAGAGCAGTACTTC. It encodes CASSEMGLSPEQYF. The V gene is TRBV6-1, the J gene TRBJ2-7; tentatively, D is TRBD2 (6 bases). V shed 2 bases and J shed 7 bases, with 15 bases lying between them. The CDR3 length is 14 residues. Germline CDR1 and CDR2: MNHNS and SASEGT.

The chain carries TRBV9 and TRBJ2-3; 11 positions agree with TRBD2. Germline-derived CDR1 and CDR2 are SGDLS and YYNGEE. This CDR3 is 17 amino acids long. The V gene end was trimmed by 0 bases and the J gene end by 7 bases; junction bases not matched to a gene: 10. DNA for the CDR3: TGTGCCAGCAGCGTAGCCCCACTAGCGGGGGTGACTAATACGCAGTATTTT. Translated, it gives CASSVAPLAGVTNTQYF.

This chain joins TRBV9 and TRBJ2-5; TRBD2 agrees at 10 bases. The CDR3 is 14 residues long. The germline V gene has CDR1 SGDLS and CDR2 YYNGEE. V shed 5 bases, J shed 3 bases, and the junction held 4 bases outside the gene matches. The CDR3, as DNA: TGTGCCAGCAGTCTAGGACTAGCGGAAGAGACCCAGTACTTC. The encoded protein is CASSLGLAEETQYF.

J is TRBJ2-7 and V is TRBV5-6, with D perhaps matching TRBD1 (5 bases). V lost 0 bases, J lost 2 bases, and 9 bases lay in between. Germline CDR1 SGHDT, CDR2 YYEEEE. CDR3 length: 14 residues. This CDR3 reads CASSLDQGTYEQYF. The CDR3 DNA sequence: TGTGCCAGCAGCTTGGATCAGGGAACCTACGAGCAGTACTTC.

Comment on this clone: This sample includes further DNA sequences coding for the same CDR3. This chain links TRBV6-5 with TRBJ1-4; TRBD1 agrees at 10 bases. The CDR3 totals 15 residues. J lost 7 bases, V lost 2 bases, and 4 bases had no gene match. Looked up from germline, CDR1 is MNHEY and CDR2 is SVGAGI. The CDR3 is CASSYTGTGAEKLFF. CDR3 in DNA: TGTGCCAGCAGTTACACAGGGACAGGGGCTGAAAAACTGTTTTTT.

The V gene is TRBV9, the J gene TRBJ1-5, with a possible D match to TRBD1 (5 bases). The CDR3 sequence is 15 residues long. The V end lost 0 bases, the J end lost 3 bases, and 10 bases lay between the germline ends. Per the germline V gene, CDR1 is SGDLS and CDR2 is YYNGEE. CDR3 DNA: TGTGCCAGCAGCGTAGGGCAGGGATTCAATCAGCCCCAGCATTTT. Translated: CASSVGQGFNQPQHF.

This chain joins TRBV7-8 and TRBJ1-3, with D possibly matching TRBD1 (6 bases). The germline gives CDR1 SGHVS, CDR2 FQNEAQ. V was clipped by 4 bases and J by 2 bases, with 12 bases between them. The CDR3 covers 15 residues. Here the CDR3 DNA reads TGTGCCAGCAGCTCAACCGGGACACCTGGAAACACCATATATTTT. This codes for CASSSTGTPGNTIYF.

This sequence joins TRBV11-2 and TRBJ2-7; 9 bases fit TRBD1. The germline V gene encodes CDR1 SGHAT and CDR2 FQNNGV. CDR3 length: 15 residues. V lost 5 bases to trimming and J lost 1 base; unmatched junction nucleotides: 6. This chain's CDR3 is CASSTYRGLSYEQYF. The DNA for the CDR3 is TGTGCCAGCAGCACCTACAGGGGGCTTTCCTACGAGCAGTACTTC.

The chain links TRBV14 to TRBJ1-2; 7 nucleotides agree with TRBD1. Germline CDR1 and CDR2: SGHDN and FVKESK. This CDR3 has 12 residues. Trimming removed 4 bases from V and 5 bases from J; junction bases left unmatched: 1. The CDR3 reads CASSPGQYGYTF. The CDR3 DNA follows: TGTGCCAGCAGCCCGGGACAGTATGGCTACACCTTC.

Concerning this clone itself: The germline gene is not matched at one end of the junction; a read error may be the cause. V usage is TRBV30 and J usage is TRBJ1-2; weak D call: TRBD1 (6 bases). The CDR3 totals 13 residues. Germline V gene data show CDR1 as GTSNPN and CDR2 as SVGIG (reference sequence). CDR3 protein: CAWSVQGIDGHTF. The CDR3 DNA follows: TGTGCCTGGAGTGTACAGGGAATAGATGGCCACACCTTC.

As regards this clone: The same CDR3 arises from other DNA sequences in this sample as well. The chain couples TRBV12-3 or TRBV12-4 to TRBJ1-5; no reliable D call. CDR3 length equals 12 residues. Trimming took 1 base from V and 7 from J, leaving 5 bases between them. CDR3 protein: CASSLGGQPQHF. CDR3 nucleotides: TGTGCCAGCAGTTTAGGAGGGCAGCCCCAGCATTTT.

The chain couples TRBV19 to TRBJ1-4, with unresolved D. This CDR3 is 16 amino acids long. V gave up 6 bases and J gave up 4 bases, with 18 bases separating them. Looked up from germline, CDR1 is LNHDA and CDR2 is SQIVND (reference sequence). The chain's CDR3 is CASSIAAGKGNEKLFF. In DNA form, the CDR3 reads TGTGCCAGTAGCATCGCGGCGGGTAAGGGTAATGAAAAACTGTTTTTT.

For the CDR3, the DNA is TGCGCCAGCAGCCAAGGAGTACCCTTCCCGGAGCAGTACTTC. Translating gives CASSQGVPFPEQYF. This rearrangement joins TRBV4-1 to TRBJ2-7; D unresolved. The germline gives CDR1 MGHRA, CDR2 YSYEKL. V gave up 1 base and J gave up 7 bases, with 14 bases separating them. This CDR3 region has 14 residues.

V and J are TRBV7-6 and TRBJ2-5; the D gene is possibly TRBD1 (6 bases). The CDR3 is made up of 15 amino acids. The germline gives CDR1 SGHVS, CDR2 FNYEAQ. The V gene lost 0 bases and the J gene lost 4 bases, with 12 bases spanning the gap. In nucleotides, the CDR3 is TGTGCCAGCAGCTTAGCACAGGGAAATAGAGAGACCCAGTACTTC. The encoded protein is CASSLAQGNRETQYF. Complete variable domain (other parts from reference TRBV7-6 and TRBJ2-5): GAGVSQSPRYKVTKRGQDVALRCDPISGHVSLYWYRQALGQGPEFLTYFNYEAQQDKSGLPNDRFSAERPEGSISTLTIQRTEQRDSAMYRCASSLAQGNRETQYFGPGTRLLVL.

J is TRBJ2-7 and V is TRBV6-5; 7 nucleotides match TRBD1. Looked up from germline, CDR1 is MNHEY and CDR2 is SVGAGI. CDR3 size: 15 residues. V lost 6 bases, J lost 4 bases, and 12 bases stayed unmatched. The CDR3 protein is CASRLGETGTYEQYF. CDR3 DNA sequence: TGTGCCAGCAGACTAGGCGAGACAGGGACATACGAGCAGTACTTC.

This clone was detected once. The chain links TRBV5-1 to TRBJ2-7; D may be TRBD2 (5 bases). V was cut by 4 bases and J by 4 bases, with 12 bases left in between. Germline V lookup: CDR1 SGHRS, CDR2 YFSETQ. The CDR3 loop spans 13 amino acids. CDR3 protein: CASSTGNGYEQYF. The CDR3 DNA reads TGCGCCAGCAGCACGGGAAACGGGTACGAGCAGTACTTC.

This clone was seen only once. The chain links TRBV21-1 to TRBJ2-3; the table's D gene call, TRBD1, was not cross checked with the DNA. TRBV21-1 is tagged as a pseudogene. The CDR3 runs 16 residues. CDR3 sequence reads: CASSKGGTGPPHTQYF. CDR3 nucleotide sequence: TGTGCCAGCAGCAAAGGGGGGACAGGTCCGCCGCATACGCAGTATTTT.

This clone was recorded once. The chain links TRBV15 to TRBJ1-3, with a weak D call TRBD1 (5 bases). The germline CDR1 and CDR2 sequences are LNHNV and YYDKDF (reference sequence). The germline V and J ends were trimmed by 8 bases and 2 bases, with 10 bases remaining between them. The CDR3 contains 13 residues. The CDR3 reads CATEGVTGNTIYF. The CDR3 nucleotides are TGTGCCACCGAAGGGGTGACTGGAAACACCATATATTTT.

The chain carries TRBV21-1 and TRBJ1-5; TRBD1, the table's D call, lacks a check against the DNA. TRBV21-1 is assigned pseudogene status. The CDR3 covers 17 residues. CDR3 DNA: TGTGCCAGCAGCAAAGCGCTCGGGGACAGGGGTTGGCAGCCCCAGCATTTT. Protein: CASSKALGDRGWQPQHF.